This T cell receptor beta chain was documented in a study of T-cell memory formation after mild COVID-19. Concerning this clonotype: Its antigen is as yet unknown.

Study-wide results and limits: Nothing showed for sure that second-wave clones peaking on day 37 were SARS-CoV-2 specific. Largely, contracting CD4+ clones fell within CM and EM, and contracting CD8+ clones within EMRA. Clones that shrank (day 15 to 85) were balanced CD4/CD8, whereas later expanders leaned CD4+.

TCRdb reprocessed the 5' RACE reads via MiXCR and lists one record per CDR3 protein. The data contain hundreds of thousands of distinct CDR3 sequences, roughly 15% of them singletons. This CDR3 comprises 18 residues. Germline V gene lookup returns CDR1 MNHEY and CDR2 SMNVEV (reference sequence). V was trimmed by 6 bases and J by 5 bases, leaving 26 bases between them. This receptor was identified in a young man who had mild COVID-19 (a few samples of this study predate the infection). Cell type and time point are not known. The chain joins TRBV27 to TRBJ2-1, with D unclear. Sequencing was carried out using PBMCs or a T cell subset sorted from them (not recorded which). The CDR3 loop reads CASSPYLRSPPRDNEQFF. The DNA for the CDR3 is TGTGCCAGCAGCCCCTATCTGCGATCTCCCCCCAGAGACAATGAGCAGTTCTTC.